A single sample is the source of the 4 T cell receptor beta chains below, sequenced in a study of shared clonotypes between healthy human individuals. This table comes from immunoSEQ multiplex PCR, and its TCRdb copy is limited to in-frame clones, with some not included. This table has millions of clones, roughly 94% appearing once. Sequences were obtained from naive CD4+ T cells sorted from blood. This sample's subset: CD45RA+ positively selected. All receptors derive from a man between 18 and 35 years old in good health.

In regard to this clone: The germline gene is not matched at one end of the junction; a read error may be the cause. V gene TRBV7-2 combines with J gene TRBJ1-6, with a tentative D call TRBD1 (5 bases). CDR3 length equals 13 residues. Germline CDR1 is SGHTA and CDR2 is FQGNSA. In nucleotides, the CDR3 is TGTGCCAGCAGATTAGAAGGGGCTTCACCCCTCCACTTT. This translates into CASRLEGASPLHF. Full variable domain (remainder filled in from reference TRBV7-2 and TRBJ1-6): GAGVSQSPSNKVTEKGKDVELRCDPISGHTALYWYRQSLGQGLEFLIYFQGNSAPDKSGLPSDRFSAERTGGSVSTLTIQRTQQEDSAVYLCASRLEGASPLHFGNGTRLTVT.

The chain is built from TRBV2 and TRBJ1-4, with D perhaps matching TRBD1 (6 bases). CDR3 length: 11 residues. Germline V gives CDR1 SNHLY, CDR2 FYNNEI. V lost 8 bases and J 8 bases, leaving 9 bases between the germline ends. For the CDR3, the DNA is TGTGCCAGCTCACAGGGAGAAAAACTGTTTTTT. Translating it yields CASSQGEKLFF.

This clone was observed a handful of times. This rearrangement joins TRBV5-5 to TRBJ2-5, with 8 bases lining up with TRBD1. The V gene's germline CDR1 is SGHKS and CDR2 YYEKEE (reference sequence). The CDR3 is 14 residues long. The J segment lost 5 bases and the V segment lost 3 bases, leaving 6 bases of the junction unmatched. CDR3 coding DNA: TGTGCCAGCAGCTCATCAGGGGGCGTGGAGACCCAGTACTTC. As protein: CASSSSGGVETQYF.

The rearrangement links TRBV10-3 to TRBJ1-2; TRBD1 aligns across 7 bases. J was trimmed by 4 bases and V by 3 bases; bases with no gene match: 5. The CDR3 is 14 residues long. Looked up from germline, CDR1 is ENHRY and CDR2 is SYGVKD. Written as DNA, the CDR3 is TGTGCCATCAGTGATGGCAGGGGGTTCTATGGCTACACCTTC. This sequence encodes CAISDGRGFYGYTF.